The 24 T cell receptor beta chains given below trace back to one sample, sequenced in a study of T-cell memory formation after mild COVID-19. Each CDR3 protein gets one entry after TCRdb re-called the 5' RACE reads with MiXCR. The sample has over 450,000 distinct CDR3 sequences, roughly 22% seen once. The sequenced sample was PBMCs or a T cell subset sorted from them (not recorded which). The receptors stem from an adult woman who had mild COVID-19 (a few samples of this study predate the infection). Cell type and time point are not known.

The chain employs TRBV30 and TRBJ2-2; possibly TRBD2 for D (5 bases). Germline V gives CDR1 GTSNPN, CDR2 SVGIG (reference sequence). This CDR3 comprises 16 residues. Deletions cut 7 bases from V and 0 bases from J, with 18 bases between. CDR3 sequence (DNA): TGTGCCTCCGATGCTCCGGGGTCTCCGAACACCGGGGAGCTGTTTTTT. Its translation is CASDAPGSPNTGELFF.

This clonotype has a handful of counts. The V call is TRBV20-1, the J call TRBJ2-5; either TRBD1 or TRBD2 may fit D (5 bases each). The germline V gene encodes CDR1 DFQATT and CDR2 SNEGSKA (reference sequence). V lost 6 bases and J lost 6, with 23 bases in between. CDR3 size: 15 residues. This chain's CDR3 is CSAEGTGTYGKTQYF. CDR3 nucleotides: TGCAGTGCCGAGGGAACCGGGACGTATGGGAAGACCCAGTACTTC.

The CDR3 loop reads CATSEWRTGSNTGELFF. The CDR3 DNA reads TGTGCCACCAGTGAATGGAGGACAGGCTCGAACACCGGGGAGCTGTTTTTT. The chain joins TRBV24-1 to TRBJ2-2, with 7 bases identical to TRBD1. With V trimmed by 4 bases and J by 0 bases, 7 bases remained unmatched. The CDR3 totals 17 residues. The germline CDR1 and CDR2 sequences are KGHDR and SFDVKD.

The table lists this clonotype with a few counts. This sequence joins TRBV7-9 and TRBJ2-3; 9 positions match TRBD2. The CDR3 has 16 amino acids. Germline V CDR1 and CDR2: SEHNR, FQNEAQ (reference sequence). V gave up 2 bases and J gave up 1 base; unmatched junction bases: 4. This CDR3 is CASSLSRTSGTDTQYF. The DNA for the CDR3 is TGTGCCAGCAGCTTATCGCGGACTAGCGGCACAGATACGCAGTATTTT. Combining the CDR3 with reference TRBV7-9 and TRBJ2-3 gives the whole variable domain DTGVSQNPRHKITKRGQNVTFRCDPISEHNRLYWYRQTLGQGPEFLTYFQNEAQLEKSRLLSDRFSAERPKGSFSTLEIQRTEQGDSAMYLCASSLSRTSGTDTQYFGPGTRLTVL.

The chain links TRBV20-1 to TRBJ2-3; D gene uncertain. The CDR3 spans 15 residues. V gave up 0 bases and J gave up 6 bases, with 16 bases separating them. Germline V gene data show CDR1 as DFQATT and CDR2 as SNEGSKA (reference sequence). DNA for the CDR3: TGCAGTGCTAGAGATCGGTCCCGGGTGGTGGATACGCAGTATTTT. Its protein is CSARDRSRVVDTQYF.

The chain recombines TRBV5-1 with TRBJ1-3; D may be TRBD1 (6 bases). V was shortened by 4 bases and J by 1 base, with 15 bases between the two germline ends. Germline CDR1 reads SGHRS; CDR2 reads YFSETQ. This CDR3 comprises 16 residues. CDR3 protein: CASSPQGTGSGNTIYF. In DNA, the CDR3 is TGCGCCAGCAGCCCCCAAGGTACAGGGTCTGGAAACACCATATATTTT.

This clonotype was seen just once. The chain joins TRBV20-1 to TRBJ1-1; D unresolved. Germline V lookup: CDR1 DFQATT, CDR2 SNEGSKA (reference sequence). The CDR3 extends over 16 amino acids. V lost 1 base and J 5 bases, leaving 20 bases between the germline ends. CDR3 nucleotides: TGCAGTGCTAGAGTGAGAGGGAGAGGGAACCCGACTGAAGCTTTCTTT. Translation: CSARVRGRGNPTEAFF.

Many counts were recorded for this clonotype. The J gene is TRBJ2-2, the V gene TRBV27, with 8 bases identical to TRBD1. The CDR3 covers 16 residues. V shed 8 bases, J shed 0 bases, and the junction held 8 bases outside the gene matches. The germline V gene has CDR1 MNHEY and CDR2 SMNVEV (reference sequence). The chain's CDR3 is CASSEPDRANTGELFF. The CDR3 coding sequence is TGTGCCAGCTCCGAACCGGACAGGGCGAACACCGGGGAGCTGTTTTTT.

The chain links TRBV11-2 to TRBJ1-4; no reliable D call. The CDR3 runs 16 residues. V was shortened by 3 bases and J by 3 bases, with 14 bases between the two germline ends. Germline V gene sequence: CDR1 SGHAT, CDR2 FQNNGV. CDR3 nucleotides: TGTGCCAGCAGCTTGCGGAGGGTATGGGCTAATGAAAAACTGTTTTTT. It translates to CASSLRRVWANEKLFF.

This clonotype was seen a handful of times. The rearrangement links TRBV9 to TRBJ2-5; D remains unclear. Germline CDR1 and CDR2: SGDLS and YYNGEE. Trimming removed 4 bases from V and 0 bases from J, with 19 bases in between. This CDR3 region has 17 residues. This CDR3 reads CASSPQDGNPYQETQYF. In nucleotides, the CDR3 is TGTGCCAGCAGCCCCCAGGATGGCAACCCCTACCAAGAGACCCAGTACTTC.

This rearrangement joins TRBV12-3 or TRBV12-4 to TRBJ2-7; possibly TRBD1 or TRBD2 for D (5 bases each). The CDR3 sequence is 14 residues long. V gave up 5 bases and J gave up 0 bases, with 11 bases separating them. The CDR3 coding sequence is TGTGCCAGCAGTAGGGGACCGAGCTCCTACGAGCAGTACTTC. Protein: CASSRGPSSYEQYF.

This chain links TRBV6-5 with TRBJ2-7, with 7 bases lining up with TRBD1. This CDR3 has 13 residues. Germline loops: CDR1 MNHEY, CDR2 SVGAGI. V trimming: 8 bases; J trimming: 3 bases; junction bases outside the gene matches: 7. In DNA form, the CDR3 reads TGTGCCAGCCAAACAGGGGAGAACTACGAGCAGTACTTC. Translation: CASQTGENYEQYF.

The chain recombines TRBV20-1 with TRBJ1-1; the D is unclear. Per the germline V gene, CDR1 is DFQATT and CDR2 is SNEGSKA (reference sequence). The CDR3 loop spans 14 amino acids. V gave up 0 bases and J gave up 3 bases, with 11 bases separating them. CDR3 sequence: CSAREQPIDTEAFF. CDR3 DNA: TGCAGTGCTAGAGAGCAGCCGATCGACACTGAAGCTTTCTTT.

The V and J genes are TRBV3-1 and TRBJ1-2; no clear D. V lost 5 bases to trimming and J lost 7 bases, with 8 bases between them. The CDR3 totals 11 residues. From germline, CDR1 is LGHDT and CDR2 YNNKEL (reference sequence). The CDR3 nucleotides read TGTGCCAGCAGCTCTACACGTGGCTACACCTTC. It encodes CASSSTRGYTF.

The chain is built from TRBV10-3 and TRBJ2-6, with a possible D match to TRBD2 (6 bases). Germline CDR1 ENHRY, CDR2 SYGVKD. Trimming took off 5 bases at V and 0 bases at J, with 14 bases between the two ends. The CDR3 covers 17 residues. The CDR3 DNA sequence: TGTGCCATCAGTCCCCAGGGACTGAACTCTGGGGCCAACGTCCTGACTTTC. Translation gives CAISPQGLNSGANVLTF.

This clonotype was detected a few times. The V gene is TRBV6-5, the J gene TRBJ1-1; perhaps TRBD1 as D (5 bases). The CDR3 is 17 residues long. V gave up 4 bases and J gave up 4 bases, with 22 bases separating them. Per germline, CDR1 MNHEY and CDR2 SVGAGI. The CDR3 DNA reads TGTGCCAGCAGTTCCCTATGGAGTGCCCTGAGGGGCACTGAAGCTTTCTTT. Its protein product is CASSSLWSALRGTEAFF.

The chain employs TRBV7-9 and TRBJ2-4, with 10 bases identical to TRBD1. The germline V gene encodes CDR1 SEHNR and CDR2 FQNEAQ (reference sequence). The J segment lost 2 bases and the V segment lost 5 bases, leaving 3 bases of the junction unmatched. The CDR3 extends over 15 amino acids. CDR3 DNA sequence: TGTGCCAGCAGCGCGGGACAGGGGACCAAAAACATTCAGTACTTC. It translates to CASSAGQGTKNIQYF.

This clonotype was recorded a few times. The chain has TRBV9 and TRBJ2-6; D gene ambiguous. CDR1 is SGDLS and CDR2 is YYNGEE in the germline V gene. V was cut by 0 bases and J by 2 bases, with 9 bases left in between. The CDR3 extends over 16 amino acids. The CDR3 nucleotides read TGTGCCAGCAGCGTAGGAGTGGGCCCTGGGGCCAACGTCCTGACTTTC. Its translation: CASSVGVGPGANVLTF.

This clonotype was picked up a small number of times. The chain joins TRBV6-5 to TRBJ1-2; TRBD1 matches 8 bases. The trim removed 7 bases at V and 0 bases at J, leaving 7 bases unmatched. The CDR3 runs to 15 residues. Per germline, CDR1 MNHEY and CDR2 SVGAGI. The CDR3 here is CASKPGTGTNYGYTF. The CDR3 nucleotides are TGTGCCAGCAAGCCAGGGACAGGCACTAACTATGGCTACACCTTC.

This chain joins TRBV30 and TRBJ2-7; the D gene could be TRBD1 or TRBD2 (5 bases each). Trimming pared 5 bases from V and 0 bases from J, leaving 8 bases between. Germline V gene lookup returns CDR1 GTSNPN and CDR2 SVGIG (reference sequence). This CDR3 spans 12 amino acids. The CDR3 DNA follows: TGTGCCTGGGTGGGGGACTCCTACGAGCAGTACTTC. Translating it yields CAWVGDSYEQYF.

This clonotype was counted a few times. This chain connects TRBV6-6 to TRBJ2-1, with D possibly being TRBD2 (5 bases). The germline gives CDR1 MNHNY, CDR2 SVGAGI (reference sequence). The CDR3 is 13 residues long. Trimming pared 7 bases from V and 4 bases from J, leaving 11 bases between. DNA for the CDR3: TGTGCCAGCATAGAAACGGGGTACAATGAGCAGTTCTTC. Translating it yields CASIETGYNEQFF.

This clonotype was detected a few times. V usage is TRBV21-1 and J usage is TRBJ2-3; the table's TRBD2 call for D was not verified on the DNA. TRBV21-1 is a pseudogene. CDR3 length equals 20 residues. The CDR3 region is CASSKDETSGRAWSTDTQYF. The CDR3 nucleotides are TGTGCCAGCAGCAAAGATGAGACAAGCGGGAGGGCCTGGAGCACAGATACGCAGTATTTT.

Ten or more counts support this clonotype. This rearrangement joins TRBV29-1 to TRBJ1-2; D possibly corresponds to TRBD1 (6 bases). This CDR3 has 13 amino acids. The germline CDR1 and CDR2 sequences are SQVTM and ANQGSEA. V lost 4 bases and J lost 3, with 12 bases in between. The chain's CDR3 is CSVAQGRDYGYTF. CDR3 sequence (DNA): TGCAGCGTTGCGCAGGGGAGAGACTATGGCTACACCTTC. The entire variable domain, with the rest obtained from reference TRBV29-1 and TRBJ1-2, is as follows: SAVISQKPSRDICQRGTSLTIQCQVDSQVTMMFWYRQQPGQSLTLIATANQGSEATYESGFVIDKFPISRPNLTFSTLTVSNMSPEDSSIYLCSVAQGRDYGYTFGSGTRLTVV.

This clonotype came up a few times. This chain uses TRBV19 with TRBJ2-5, with TRBD2 as a possible D gene (5 bases). The germline V gene has CDR1 LNHDA and CDR2 SQIVND (reference sequence). The CDR3 contains 15 residues. The V end lost 0 bases, the J end lost 1 base, and 9 bases lay between the germline ends. In DNA, the CDR3 is TGTGCCAGTAGTATAGATTCGGCGGGCCAAGAGACCCAGTACTTC. This translates into CASSIDSAGQETQYF.